This T cell receptor beta chain was sequenced in a study of cytomegalovirus exposure and HLA in healthy donors. Researchers ran the PCR with 60 Vbeta and 13 Jbeta primers. TCRdb's table, derived via immunoSEQ multiplex PCR, lists solely in-frame clones and lacks some. The table has about 110,000 clones, approximately 79% seen once. Germline-derived CDR1 and CDR2 are MDHEN and SYDVKM. V dropped 6 bases and J dropped 7; count of bases not matched to a gene: 16. There are 17 residues in the CDR3. Points on this clone: Antigen: not known.

General observations from the study: Common viral pathogens (according to a later analysis) appeared linked to several of the most significant clusters. In a later analysis, a missense DCLRE1C variant was linked to TCR beta V- and J-gene trimming.

This TCR came from a woman aged 35 to 49 in good health and CMV-seropositive. The sequencing input was PBMCs. The chain recombines TRBV28 with TRBJ1-2; the match to TRBD1 covers 11 bases. The CDR3 DNA is TGTGCCAGCAGCAACCTCGGGGGACAGGGGGGAGTAGGTGGCTACACCTTC. Amino acid sequence: CASSNLGGQGGVGGYTF.